The 14 T cell receptor beta chains below all came from one sample that was sequenced in a study of blood T cell repertoires in COVID-19. Method: immunoSEQ multiplex PCR; TCRdb's copy keeps in-frame clones and lacks some. The sample consists of about 160,000 clones, over 75% of them appearing once. The sample consisted of peripheral blood. The receptors come from a man in his 70s with acute or convalescent COVID-19.

The chain carries TRBV5-1 and TRBJ1-2; D may be TRBD1 (5 bases). Germline CDR1 and CDR2: SGHRS and YFSETQ. This CDR3 contains 17 residues. V was pared by 3 bases and J by 0 bases, with 18 bases between. The CDR3, as DNA: TGCGCCAGCAGCTCCGCCGGGGGGTCCGAAGCTAACTATGGCTACACCTTC. As protein: CASSSAGGSEANYGYTF.

The chain couples TRBV27 to TRBJ2-7; 14 positions match TRBD2. Germline assignment: CDR1 MNHEY and CDR2 SMNVEV (reference sequence). The length of the CDR3 is 19 residues. The V and J ends lost 3 bases and 3 bases, in that order; junction bases with no gene match: 13. CDR3 sequence: CASSLFPLGTSGGIYEQYF. DNA of the CDR3: TGTGCCAGCAGTTTGTTCCCTCTCGGGACTAGCGGGGGTATCTACGAGCAGTACTTC.

The V gene is TRBV28, the J gene TRBJ1-2; TRBD1 agrees at 8 bases. The germline V gene encodes CDR1 MDHEN and CDR2 SYDVKM. The CDR3 totals 13 residues. Trimming cost V 5 bases and J 5 bases; bases outside gene matches: 4. The CDR3 region is CASSGQGWYGYTF. As DNA, the CDR3 is TGTGCCAGCAGTGGACAGGGATGGTATGGCTACACCTTC.

Here the CDR3 DNA reads TGTGCCAGTAAGGGGGGACAGGGGGATCAGCCCCAGCATTTT. Amino acids: CASKGGQGDQPQHF. The chain is built from TRBV19 and TRBJ1-5, with 11 bases identical to TRBD1. There are 14 residues in the CDR3. V lost 7 bases and J lost 5; bases outside the gene matches: 4. Germline loops: CDR1 LNHDA, CDR2 SQIVND (reference sequence).

The chain uses TRBV2 and TRBJ2-5; 16 positions match TRBD2. There are 14 residues in the CDR3. Losses at the gene ends were 9 bases for V and 5 bases for J; bases not matched to a gene: 3. Germline assignment: CDR1 SNHLY and CDR2 FYNNEI. CDR3 sequence (DNA): TGTGCCAGTGGGACTAGCGGGGGGGAGGAGACCCAGTACTTC. Amino acids: CASGTSGGEETQYF.

The gene calls are TRBV19 and TRBJ2-4; TRBD1 might be the D (6 bases). The CDR3 is 13 residues long. Trimming took off 4 bases at V and 7 bases at J, with 11 bases between the two ends. Germline CDR1 and CDR2: LNHDA and SQIVND (reference sequence). The CDR3 sequence: CASSTTQGNIQYF. Written as DNA, the CDR3 is TGTGCCAGTAGTACAACACAGGGTAACATTCAGTACTTC.

The CDR3 DNA is TGTGCCAGCAGCTCAACAGGGGGCGCGGCCACCGGGGAGCTGTTTTTT. Amino acid sequence: CASSSTGGAATGELFF. The chain uses TRBV5-5 and TRBJ2-2, with 9 bases aligning to TRBD1. The CDR3 is 16 amino acids. V trimming: 3 bases; J trimming: 4 bases; junction bases outside the gene matches: 7. Germline V gives CDR1 SGHKS, CDR2 YYEKEE (reference sequence).

This clone appeared a few times. The chain is built from TRBV13 and TRBJ2-7; D gene unclear. CDR1 PRHDT and CDR2 FYEKMQ come from the germline V gene (reference sequence). V was pared by 3 bases and J by 0 bases, with 12 bases between. CDR3 length: 15 residues. Written as DNA, the CDR3 is TGTGCCAGCAGCTTGAATCCCGCCAGCTCCTACGAGCAGTACTTC. As protein: CASSLNPASSYEQYF.

In this sample, this clone turned up a few times. The V and J genes are TRBV18 and TRBJ1-1, with 12 bases identical to TRBD1. CDR3 length equals 18 residues. Germline CDR1 is KGHSH and CDR2 is LQKENI. V shed 0 bases, J shed 4 bases, and the junction held 9 bases outside the gene matches. CDR3 region: CASSPPGTGGAGSTEAFF. The CDR3 nucleotides read TGTGCCAGCTCACCACCCGGGACAGGGGGCGCCGGCTCCACTGAAGCTTTCTTT.

The chain is built from TRBV28 and TRBJ1-3, with 7 nucleotides matching TRBD1. Germline values: CDR1 MDHEN, CDR2 SYDVKM. Trimming took 11 bases from V and 0 from J; bases not matched to a gene: 13. The CDR3 runs 16 residues. The DNA for the CDR3 is TGTGCCGGACAACAGGGGCCCCTGTTCTCTGGAAACACCATATATTTT. Its protein product is CAGQQGPLFSGNTIYF.

The V and J genes are TRBV7-2 and TRBJ2-1; the D is unclear. Deletions cut 0 bases from V and 5 bases from J, with 5 bases between. The CDR3 is made up of 13 amino acids. The germline V gene has CDR1 SGHTA and CDR2 FQGNSA. The CDR3 loop is CASSLARDNEQFF. CDR3 DNA: TGTGCCAGCAGCTTAGCGAGAGACAATGAGCAGTTCTTC.

The V gene is TRBV25-1, the J gene TRBJ2-1; 7 bases fit TRBD1. The length of the CDR3 is 15 residues. After removal of 2 bases from V and 2 bases from J, the junction contained 3 bases not matched to a gene. Germline values: CDR1 MGHDK, CDR2 SYGVNS. CDR3 in amino acids: CASSETTGAYNEQFF. CDR3 in DNA: TGTGCCAGCAGTGAAACTACAGGGGCCTACAATGAGCAGTTCTTC.

This clone was found once. The rearrangement links TRBV28 to TRBJ1-2; D remains ambiguous. V gave up 6 bases and J gave up 8 bases, with 25 bases separating them. The CDR3 consists of 16 residues. CDR1 and CDR2 from the germline V gene are MDHEN and SYDVKM. The CDR3 coding sequence is TGTGCCAGCAGAGCGCCGGGATCAGCCTTTTCGGGAGGCTACACCTTC. Amino acid sequence: CASRAPGSAFSGGYTF.

Only a few counts were recorded for this clone. The V call is TRBV7-2, the J call TRBJ2-5, with a weak D call TRBD2 (6 bases). Trimming cost V 1 base and J 3 bases, with 12 bases left between them. The CDR3 runs 15 residues. Germline V gives CDR1 SGHTA, CDR2 FQGNSA. This chain's CDR3 is CASSLGFRLEETQYF. The CDR3 DNA follows: TGTGCCAGCAGCTTAGGTTTTAGACTAGAAGAGACCCAGTACTTC.